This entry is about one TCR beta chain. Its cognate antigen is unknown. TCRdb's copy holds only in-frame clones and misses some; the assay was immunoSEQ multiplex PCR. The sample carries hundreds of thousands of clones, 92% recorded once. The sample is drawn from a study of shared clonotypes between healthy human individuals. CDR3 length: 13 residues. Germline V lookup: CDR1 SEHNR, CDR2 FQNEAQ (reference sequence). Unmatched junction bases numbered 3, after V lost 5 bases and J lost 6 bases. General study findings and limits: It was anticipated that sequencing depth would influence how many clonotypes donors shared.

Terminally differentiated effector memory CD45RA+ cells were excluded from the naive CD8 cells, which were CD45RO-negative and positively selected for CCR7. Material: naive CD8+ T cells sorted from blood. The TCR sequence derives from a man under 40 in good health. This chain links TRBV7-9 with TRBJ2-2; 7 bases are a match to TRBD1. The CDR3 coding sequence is TGTGCCAGCAGCACCGGGACAGCCGGGGAGCTGTTTTTT. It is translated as CASSTGTAGELFF. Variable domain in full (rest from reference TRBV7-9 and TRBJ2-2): DTGVSQNPRHKITKRGQNVTFRCDPISEHNRLYWYRQTLGQGPEFLTYFQNEAQLEKSRLLSDRFSAERPKGSFSTLEIQRTEQGDSAMYLCASSTGTAGELFFGEGSRLTVL.